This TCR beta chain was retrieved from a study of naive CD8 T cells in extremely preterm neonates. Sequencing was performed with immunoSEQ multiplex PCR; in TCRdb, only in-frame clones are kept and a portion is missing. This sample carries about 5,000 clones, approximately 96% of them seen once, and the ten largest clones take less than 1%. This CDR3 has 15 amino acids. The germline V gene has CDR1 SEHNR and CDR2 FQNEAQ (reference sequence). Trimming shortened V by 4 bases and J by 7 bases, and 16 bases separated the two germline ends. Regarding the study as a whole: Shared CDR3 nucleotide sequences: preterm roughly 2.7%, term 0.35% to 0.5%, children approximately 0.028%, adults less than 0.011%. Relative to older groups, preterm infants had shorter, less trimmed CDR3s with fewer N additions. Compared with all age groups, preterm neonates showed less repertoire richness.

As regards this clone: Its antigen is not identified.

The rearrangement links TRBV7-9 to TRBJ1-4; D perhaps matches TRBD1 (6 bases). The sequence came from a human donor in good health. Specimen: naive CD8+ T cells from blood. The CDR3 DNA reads TGTGCCAGCAGCTCTCCAGGGGTTGTAAGTGAAAAACTGTTTTTT. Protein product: CASSSPGVVSEKLFF.